The clone carrying this T cell receptor (beta chain) came up once. The data derive from a study of CD8 T cells in Susac syndrome. The CD8+ and CD4+ T cells were isolated magnetically using a negative isolation approach, whereas the TEMRA cells were enriched by FACS. Random hexamers were used to reverse transcribe the RNA input (about 0.45 to 1 ug). TCRdb called the immunoSEQ multiplex PCR reads again in MiXCR, with one record for every CDR3 protein. The repertoire has 180,000 or so distinct CDR3 sequences, 90% to 95% of them found once; the top ten carry over 0.12%. The sample consisted of CD4+ T cells from PBMCs. The sequence was obtained from a human donor in good health.

The CDR3, as DNA: TGTGCCAGCACCTCTCGTAGCGGCCCCACAGATACGCAGTATTTT. Protein product: CASTSRSGPTDTQYF. The chain links TRBV7-2 to TRBJ2-3; a weak D match, TRBD2 (6 bases). V gave up 7 bases and J gave up 2 bases, with 16 bases separating them. The CDR3 is made up of 15 amino acids. The germline CDR1 and CDR2 sequences are SGHTA and FQGNSA.